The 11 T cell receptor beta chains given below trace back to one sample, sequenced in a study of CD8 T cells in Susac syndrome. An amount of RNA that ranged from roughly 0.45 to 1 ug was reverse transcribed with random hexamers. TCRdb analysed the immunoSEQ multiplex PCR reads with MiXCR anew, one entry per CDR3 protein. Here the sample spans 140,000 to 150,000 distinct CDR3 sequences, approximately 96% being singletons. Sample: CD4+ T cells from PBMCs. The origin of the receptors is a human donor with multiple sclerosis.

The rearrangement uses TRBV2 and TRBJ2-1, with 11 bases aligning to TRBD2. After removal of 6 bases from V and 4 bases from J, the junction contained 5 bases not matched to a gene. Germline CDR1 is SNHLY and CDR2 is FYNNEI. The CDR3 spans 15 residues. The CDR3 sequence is CASRVAGGRYNEQFF. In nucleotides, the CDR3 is TGTGCCAGCAGGGTAGCGGGGGGGCGATACAATGAGCAGTTCTTC.

The CDR3 nucleotides are TGTGCCAGCAATCCGAGGGCAGGGACCGGCTACACCTTC. This translates into CASNPRAGTGYTF. The chain couples TRBV2 to TRBJ1-2; TRBD1 is a possible D gene (5 bases). Germline-derived CDR1 and CDR2 are SNHLY and FYNNEI. With 7 bases removed from V and 8 bases from J, the gap between germline ends came to 17 bases. The CDR3 has 13 amino acids. Full variable domain (missing parts from reference TRBV2 and TRBJ1-2): EPEVTQTPSHQVTQMGQEVILRCVPISNHLYFYWYRQILGQKVEFLVSFYNNEISEKSEIFDDQFSVERPDGSNFTLKIRSTKLEDSAMYFCASNPRAGTGYTFGSGTRLTVV.

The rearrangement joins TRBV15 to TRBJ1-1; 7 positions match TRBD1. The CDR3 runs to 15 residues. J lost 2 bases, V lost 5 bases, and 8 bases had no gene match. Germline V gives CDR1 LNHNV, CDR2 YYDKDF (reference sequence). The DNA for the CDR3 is TGTGCCACCAGCGCTGACAGGGCCCGAAACACTGAAGCTTTCTTT. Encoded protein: CATSADRARNTEAFF.

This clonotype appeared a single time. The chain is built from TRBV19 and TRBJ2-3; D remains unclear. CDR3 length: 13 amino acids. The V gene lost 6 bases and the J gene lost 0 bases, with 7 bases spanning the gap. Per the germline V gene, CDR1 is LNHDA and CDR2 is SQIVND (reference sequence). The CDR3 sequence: CASSLLSTDTQYF. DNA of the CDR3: TGTGCCAGTAGCCTTTTAAGCACAGATACGCAGTATTTT. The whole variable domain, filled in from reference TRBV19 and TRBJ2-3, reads DGGITQSPKYLFRKEGQNVTLSCEQNLNHDAMYWYRQDPGQGLRLIYYSQIVNDFQKGDIAEGYSVSREKKESFPLTVTSAQKNPTAFYLCASSLLSTDTQYFGPGTRLTVL.

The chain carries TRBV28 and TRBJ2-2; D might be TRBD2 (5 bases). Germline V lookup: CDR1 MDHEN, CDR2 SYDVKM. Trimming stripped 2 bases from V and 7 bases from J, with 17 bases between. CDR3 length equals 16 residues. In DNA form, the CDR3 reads TGTGCCAGCAGTTTAGGTGGGAGCGTTAGATACGGGGAGCTGTTTTTT. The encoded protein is CASSLGGSVRYGELFF.

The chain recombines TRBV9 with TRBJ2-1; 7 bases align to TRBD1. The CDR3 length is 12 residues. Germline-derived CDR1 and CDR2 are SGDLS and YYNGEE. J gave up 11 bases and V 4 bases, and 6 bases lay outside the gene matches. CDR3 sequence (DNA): TGTGCCAGCAGCAATTGGACAGGACAGCAGTTCTTC. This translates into CASSNWTGQQFF.

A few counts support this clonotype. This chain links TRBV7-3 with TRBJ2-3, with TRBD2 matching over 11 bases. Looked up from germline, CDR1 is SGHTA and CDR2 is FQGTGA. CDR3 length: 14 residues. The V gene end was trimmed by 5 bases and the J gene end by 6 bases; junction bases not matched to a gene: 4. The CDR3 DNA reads TGTGCCAGCAGCCGTAGCGGGGGGGCCGATACGCAGTATTTT. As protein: CASSRSGGADTQYF. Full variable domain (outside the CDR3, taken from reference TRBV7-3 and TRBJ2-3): GAGVSQTPSNKVTEKGKYVELRCDPISGHTALYWYRQSLGQGPEFLIYFQGTGAADDSGLPNDRFFAVRPEGSVSTLKIQRTERGDSAVYLCASSRSGGADTQYFGPGTRLTVL.

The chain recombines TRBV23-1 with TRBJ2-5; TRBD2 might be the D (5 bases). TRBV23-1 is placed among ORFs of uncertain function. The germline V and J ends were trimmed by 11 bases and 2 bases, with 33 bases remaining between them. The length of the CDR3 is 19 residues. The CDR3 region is CAGGAGRTVRVGQQETQYF. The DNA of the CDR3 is TGCGCCGGCGGCGCGGGTCGAACAGTCCGCGTCGGCCAACAAGAGACCCAGTACTTC.

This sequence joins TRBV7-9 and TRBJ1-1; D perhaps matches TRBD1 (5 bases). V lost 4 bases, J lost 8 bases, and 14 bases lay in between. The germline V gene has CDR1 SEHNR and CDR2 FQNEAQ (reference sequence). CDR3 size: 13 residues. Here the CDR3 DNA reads TGTGCCAGCAGCTCCAACAGACAGAGAGAAGCTTTCTTT. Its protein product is CASSSNRQREAFF.

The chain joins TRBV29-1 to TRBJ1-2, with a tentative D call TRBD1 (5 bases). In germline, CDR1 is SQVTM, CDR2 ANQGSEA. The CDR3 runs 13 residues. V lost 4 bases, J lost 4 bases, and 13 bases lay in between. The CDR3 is CSVGGGEGYGYTF. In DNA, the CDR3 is TGCAGCGTTGGCGGGGGGGAAGGCTATGGCTACACCTTC.

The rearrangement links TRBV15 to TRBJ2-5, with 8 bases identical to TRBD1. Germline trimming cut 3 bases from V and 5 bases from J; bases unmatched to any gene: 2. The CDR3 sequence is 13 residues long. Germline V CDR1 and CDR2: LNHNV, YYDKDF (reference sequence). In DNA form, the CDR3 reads TGTGCCACCAGCAGGGACAGGGTTGAGACCCAGTACTTC. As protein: CATSRDRVETQYF. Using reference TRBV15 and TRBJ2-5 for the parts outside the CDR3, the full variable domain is DAMVIQNPRYQVTQFGKPVTLSCSQTLNHNVMYWYQQKSSQAPKLLFHYYDKDFNNEADTPDNFQSRRPNTSFCFLDIRSPGLGDTAMYLCATSRDRVETQYFGPGTRLLVL.